This T cell receptor beta chain was found in a study of control samples from healthy donors and cancer patients. The V gene lost 0 bases and the J gene lost 7 bases, with 11 bases spanning the gap. The CDR3 sequence is 15 residues long. Germline V gene lookup returns CDR1 SGDLS and CDR2 YYNGEE. Generated by immunoSEQ multiplex PCR, the TCRdb table keeps only in-frame clones and is missing some. The sample yields roughly 130,000 clones, just under 95% seen once. The TCR originated in a man aged 25 to 40 in good health. This rearrangement joins TRBV9 to TRBJ1-6; weak D call: TRBD1 (5 bases). What was sequenced was blood. CDR3 in amino acids: CASSVAGGLNSPLHF. The DNA of the CDR3 is TGTGCCAGCAGCGTAGCCGGGGGTCTAAATTCACCCCTCCACTTT.